The 13 T cell receptor beta chains listed next were all sequenced from one sample in a study of blood T cell dynamics during melanoma immunotherapy. Repertoires were generated with immunoSEQ multiplex PCR, while TCRdb's copy carries only in-frame clones and drops some. The sample lists 17,000 or so clones, about 80% occurring once. The time point denotes: pre-treatment baseline. The sequenced sample was blood, obtained from a patient treated with checkpoint blockade. Source of these receptors: a human donor with melanoma.

The rearrangement links TRBV6-6 to TRBJ2-4; 8 bases are a match to TRBD2. CDR3 length: 11 residues. Germline V gives CDR1 MNHNY, CDR2 SVGAGI (reference sequence). The V segment lost 2 bases and the J segment 15 bases; nucleotides outside the gene matches: 3. The CDR3 DNA reads as TGTGCCAGCAGTTACAACGGGAGGGGGTACTTC. Protein product: CASSYNGRGYF.

This clone has more than one count but fewer than ten. The same CDR3 also results from other DNA sequences found in this sample. This chain joins TRBV11-3 and TRBJ1-6; D is ambiguous. V was cut by 2 bases and J by 7 bases, with 9 bases left in between. The CDR3 sequence is 14 residues long. Germline values: CDR1 SGHNT, CDR2 YENEEA. DNA of the CDR3: TGTGCCAGCAGCTTAATTCGGGCGAATTCACCCCTCCACTTT. Residues: CASSLIRANSPLHF.

The chain links TRBV11-2 to TRBJ1-1; 8 nucleotides agree with TRBD1. The CDR3 is 16 residues long. V lost 2 bases to trimming and J lost 4 bases; unmatched junction nucleotides: 9. Per germline, CDR1 SGHAT and CDR2 FQNNGV. The CDR3 protein is CASSLLTRDRFTEAFF. CDR3 nucleotide sequence: TGTGCCAGCAGCTTATTAACTAGGGACAGGTTCACTGAAGCTTTCTTT.

The chain recombines TRBV19 with TRBJ2-7; D not certain. The V end was cut by 3 bases, the J end by 3 bases, with 12 bases between. Germline V gene data show CDR1 as LNHDA and CDR2 as SQIVND (reference sequence). The CDR3 totals 14 residues. The CDR3 region is CASSMAQDRYEQYF. The CDR3 nucleotides read TGTGCCAGTAGTATGGCTCAGGACCGCTACGAGCAGTACTTC.

This chain joins TRBV6-1 and TRBJ1-2; perhaps TRBD1 as D (5 bases). This CDR3 has 13 residues. Germline V gene sequence: CDR1 MNHNS, CDR2 SASEGT. Trimming removed 0 bases from V and 7 bases from J, with 9 bases in between. CDR3 protein: CASSEARGGGYTF. In DNA form, the CDR3 reads TGTGCCAGCAGTGAAGCGAGGGGAGGTGGCTACACCTTC.

This chain uses TRBV28 with TRBJ2-7; D unresolved. Germline CDR1 reads MDHEN; CDR2 reads SYDVKM. This CDR3 has 10 amino acids. Trimming stripped 6 bases from V and 3 bases from J, with 3 bases between. CDR3 region: CASSNYEQYF. Written as DNA, the CDR3 is TGTGCCAGCAGCAACTACGAGCAGTACTTC.

The chain uses TRBV7-8 and TRBJ1-1; D remains ambiguous. V dropped 0 bases and J dropped 1 base, with 9 bases sitting between them. Germline V CDR1 and CDR2: SGHVS, FQNEAQ. The CDR3 extends over 15 amino acids. The CDR3 sequence is CASSLAVVTNTEAFF. CDR3 nucleotides: TGTGCCAGCAGCTTAGCCGTTGTGACGAACACTGAAGCTTTCTTT.

The rearrangement uses TRBV28 and TRBJ1-6; D may be TRBD1 (5 bases). In germline, CDR1 is MDHEN, CDR2 SYDVKM. V lost 3 bases and J 10 bases, leaving 13 bases between the germline ends. This CDR3 has 14 amino acids. The CDR3 here is CASSFRGLGSPLHF. In DNA, the CDR3 is TGTGCCAGCAGTTTTCGGGGACTTGGGTCACCCCTCCACTTT. Supplemented by reference TRBV28 and TRBJ1-6, the full variable domain reads DVKVTQSSRYLVKRTGEKVFLECVQDMDHENMFWYRQDPGLGLRLIYFSYDVKMKEKGDIPEGYSVSREKKERFSLILESASTNQTSMYLCASSFRGLGSPLHFGNGTRLTVT.

This clone was recorded a few times. The sample holds other DNA sequences that translate to the same CDR3. The gene calls are TRBV5-1 and TRBJ2-7, with 8 positions matching TRBD1. J lost 1 base, V lost 4 bases, and 10 bases had no gene match. The CDR3 is made up of 16 amino acids. CDR1 is SGHRS, CDR2 YFSETQ, per germline. In DNA, the CDR3 is TGCGCCAGCAGCCCGGTTCCGGGACAGGCGTCCTACGAGCAGTACTTC. Amino acid sequence: CASSPVPGQASYEQYF.

V and J are TRBV7-9 and TRBJ2-3; no reliable D call. Trimming took 3 bases from V and 4 from J, leaving 2 bases between them. This CDR3 is built from 11 residues. Germline V CDR1 and CDR2: SEHNR, FQNEAQ (reference sequence). This CDR3 reads CASSFADTQYF. The CDR3 bases are TGTGCCAGCAGCTTCGCAGATACGCAGTATTTT.

The chain recombines TRBV27 with TRBJ1-1; 10 nucleotides match TRBD1. With V trimmed by 5 bases and J by 6 bases, 6 bases remained unmatched. Germline loops: CDR1 MNHEY, CDR2 SMNVEV (reference sequence). The CDR3 is 14 amino acids. The CDR3 here is CASSRGTGVSEAFF. CDR3 sequence (DNA): TGTGCCAGCAGTCGGGGGACAGGGGTATCTGAAGCTTTCTTT.

The V call is TRBV29-1, the J call TRBJ2-5; tentatively, D is TRBD1 (6 bases). Germline-derived CDR1 and CDR2 are SQVTM and ANQGSEA. The CDR3 length is 12 residues. Trimming took 6 bases from V and 4 from J, leaving 12 bases between them. CDR3 residues: CSVAQGGETQYF. CDR3 in DNA: TGCAGCGTAGCCCAAGGGGGAGAGACCCAGTACTTC.

The J gene is TRBJ2-2, the V gene TRBV11-2, with TRBD2 identical over 9 bases. The CDR3 totals 16 residues. Germline V gene lookup returns CDR1 SGHAT and CDR2 FQNNGV. The trim removed 5 bases at V and 6 bases at J, leaving 10 bases unmatched. The CDR3 DNA reads TGTGCCAGCAGCGCAAGGAGCGCGGGAGGGGCCGGGGAGCTGTTTTTT. Amino acids: CASSARSAGGAGELFF.